These 19 T cell receptor beta chains came from one sample sequenced in a study of human T cells and chemical hapten exposure. From the RACE reads, TCRdb called clonotypes with MiXCR, one entry per CDR3 protein. The table shows approximately 68,000 distinct CDR3 sequences, with 7.5% to 9.5% occurring only once. Stated time point: patch test 2, 6 weeks after DPC sensitization. Treatment given: therapeutic diphenylcyclopropenone sensitization with weekly scalp DPC. The sequencing used whole blood, collected in connection with sensitization to the hapten diphenylcyclopropenone (DPC). The source is a woman aged 45-65 years with alopecia areata. Some clones in this sample may be carry-over from other donors' samples.

This clonotype came up a few times. The rearrangement uses TRBV20-1 and TRBJ1-1; no clear D gene. Germline V lookup: CDR1 DFQATT, CDR2 SNEGSKA (reference sequence). The CDR3 length is 14 residues. V shed 0 bases and J shed 4 bases, with 12 bases lying between them. CDR3 DNA sequence: TGCAGTGCTAGAGATCAAGAGTTGTCCACTGAAGCTTTCTTT. Its translation is CSARDQELSTEAFF.

A few counts support this clonotype. The rearrangement joins TRBV9 to TRBJ2-7; D gene unclear. CDR3 length equals 13 residues. Germline values: CDR1 SGDLS, CDR2 YYNGEE. V lost 4 bases, J lost 4 bases, and 12 bases lay in between. CDR3 residues: CASSLGSRYEQYF. CDR3 nucleotide sequence: TGTGCCAGCAGCCTCGGTTCAAGGTACGAGCAGTACTTC.

This clonotype was picked up many times. V and J are TRBV20-1 and TRBJ2-1; 10 nucleotides match TRBD1. After removal of 3 bases from V and 4 bases from J, the junction contained 6 bases not matched to a gene. Germline V CDR1 and CDR2: DFQATT, SNEGSKA (reference sequence). This CDR3 region has 15 residues. CDR3 in DNA: TGCAGTGCTAGGGGGGACAGGGGATATTACAATGAGCAGTTCTTC. This sequence encodes CSARGDRGYYNEQFF.

This clonotype was seen more than once but under ten times. The chain has TRBV9 and TRBJ2-1, with a weak D call TRBD2 (5 bases). Trimming cost V 0 bases and J 4 bases, with 14 bases left between them. The germline CDR1 and CDR2 sequences are SGDLS and YYNGEE. The CDR3 extends over 16 amino acids. CDR3 DNA: TGTGCCAGCAGCGTAGATGAGGGCCCAATTTACAATGAGCAGTTCTTC. Protein sequence: CASSVDEGPIYNEQFF.

The genes are TRBV20-1 and TRBJ2-3; 8 nucleotides line up with TRBD2. V lost 6 bases, J lost 1 base, and 6 bases stayed unmatched. Germline CDR1 is DFQATT and CDR2 is SNEGSKA (reference sequence). The CDR3 contains 14 residues. CDR3 bases: TGCAGTGCCAAACCGGGACTAGGCACAGATACGCAGTATTTT. As protein: CSAKPGLGTDTQYF.

This rearrangement joins TRBV11-2 to TRBJ2-1; TRBD2 aligns across 10 bases. Per the germline V gene, CDR1 is SGHAT and CDR2 is FQNNGV. This CDR3 is 15 amino acids long. Germline trimming cut 1 base from V and 9 bases from J; bases unmatched to any gene: 6. In DNA form, the CDR3 reads TGTGCCAGCAGCTTAGTAGCGGGAGGCCAGGGTGAGCAGTTCTTC. This sequence encodes CASSLVAGGQGEQFF.

At least ten counts were recorded for this clonotype. V is TRBV27 and J is TRBJ1-1; D unresolved. The V gene's germline CDR1 is MNHEY and CDR2 SMNVEV (reference sequence). Trimming removed 0 bases from V and 6 bases from J, with 11 bases in between. The CDR3 extends over 14 amino acids. As DNA, the CDR3 is TGTGCCAGCAGTTTATCCCGCGGGCAGCCTGAAGCTTTCTTT. Translation gives CASSLSRGQPEAFF.

This clonotype has just a few counts. The V gene is TRBV12-3 or TRBV12-4, the J gene TRBJ1-1; D unresolved. The CDR3 is made up of 13 amino acids. Trimming removed 2 bases from V and 4 bases from J, with 8 bases in between. CDR3 nucleotides: TGTGCCAGCAGTTTAAATCCGAGCACTGAAGCTTTCTTT. This sequence encodes CASSLNPSTEAFF.

This rearrangement joins TRBV5-1 to TRBJ2-5; D is undetermined. The V and J ends lost 4 bases and 0 bases respectively, with 4 bases between them. The CDR3 totals 12 residues. Per germline, CDR1 SGHRS and CDR2 YFSETQ. In DNA form, the CDR3 reads TGCGCCAGCAGCGTGAACCAAGAGACCCAGTACTTC. Protein: CASSVNQETQYF.

This clonotype was seen only once. The chain links TRBV6-5 to TRBJ2-1; 9 nucleotides match TRBD2. This CDR3 region has 16 residues. CDR1 MNHEY and CDR2 SVGAGI come from the germline V gene. The V segment lost 3 bases and the J segment 0 bases; nucleotides outside the gene matches: 3. CDR3 in DNA: TGTGCCAGCAGTTATGTAGCGGGAGACTCCTACAATGAGCAGTTCTTC. It translates to CASSYVAGDSYNEQFF.

This chain joins TRBV28 and TRBJ2-4; the D is unclear. The CDR3 covers 13 residues. CDR1 and CDR2 (germline): MDHEN, SYDVKM. V was cut by 5 bases and J by 9 bases, with 14 bases left in between. The CDR3, as DNA: TGTGCCAGCAGTCCACCCACTATTGGCATTCAGTACTTC. Protein: CASSPPTIGIQYF.

This clonotype has a handful of counts. This sequence joins TRBV4-2 and TRBJ2-2; unclear D gene. V was shortened by 2 bases and J by 4 bases, with 2 bases between the two germline ends. Germline CDR1 and CDR2: LGHNA and YNFKEQ. The CDR3 is 12 residues long. DNA for the CDR3: TGTGCCAGCAGCCAACCCACCGGGGAGCTGTTTTTT. It yields the protein CASSQPTGELFF.

This clonotype occurred many times. This rearrangement joins TRBV20-1 to TRBJ1-1; D is uncertain. The CDR3 runs to 12 residues. V was pared by 5 bases and J by 0 bases, with 7 bases between. In germline, CDR1 is DFQATT, CDR2 SNEGSKA (reference sequence). The CDR3 bases are TGCAGTGCTCCTATTATGAACACTGAAGCTTTCTTT. Amino acid sequence: CSAPIMNTEAFF.

The V and J genes are TRBV14 and TRBJ2-7; the D gene is possibly TRBD2 (6 bases). The V and J ends lost 0 bases and 0 bases respectively, with 12 bases between them. Germline V gene lookup returns CDR1 SGHDN and CDR2 FVKESK. This CDR3 is built from 16 residues. In nucleotides, the CDR3 is TGTGCCAGCAGCCAAGAGCTGCCGGGGGTCTCCTACGAGCAGTACTTC. Translation: CASSQELPGVSYEQYF.

The rearrangement uses TRBV4-1 and TRBJ2-1; possible D gene TRBD2, 6 bases. The V and J ends lost 1 base and 7 bases respectively, with 11 bases between them. CDR1 and CDR2 (germline): MGHRA, YSYEKL. The CDR3 length is 14 residues. The chain's CDR3 is CASSQGIGGNEQFF. The CDR3 nucleotides read TGCGCCAGCAGCCAAGGAATTGGGGGGAATGAGCAGTTCTTC.

This clonotype was observed a few times. The chain combines TRBV2 with TRBJ1-2; 11 bases agree with TRBD1. CDR1 is SNHLY and CDR2 is FYNNEI in the germline V gene. V shed 5 bases, J shed 7 bases, and the junction held 3 bases outside the gene matches. This CDR3 region has 13 residues. The CDR3 here is CASSRGTGGGYTF. The CDR3, as DNA: TGTGCCAGCAGTCGCGGGACAGGGGGTGGCTACACCTTC.

The chain recombines TRBV5-4 with TRBJ1-1; no clear D. Germline V gives CDR1 SGHNT, CDR2 YYREEE (reference sequence). The CDR3 runs 12 residues. Trimming took 4 bases from V and 5 from J, leaving 9 bases between them. CDR3 amino acids: CASSAGRTEAFF. CDR3 DNA sequence: TGTGCCAGCAGCGCTGGGAGGACTGAAGCTTTCTTT.

V is TRBV12-3 or TRBV12-4 and J is TRBJ1-3; D gene unclear. The CDR3 extends over 13 amino acids. V shed 8 bases and J shed 2 bases, with 10 bases lying between them. CDR3 amino acids: CASLRRAGNTIYF. The CDR3 DNA sequence: TGTGCCAGCCTCCGGAGGGCTGGAAACACCATATATTTT.

A few counts support this clonotype. The chain recombines TRBV18 with TRBJ1-3; D unresolved. V lost 3 bases, J lost 3 bases, and 15 bases lay in between. This CDR3 has 16 residues. Germline assignment: CDR1 KGHSH and CDR2 LQKENI. The DNA of the CDR3 is TGTGCCAGCTCACCCGGGGTTATCCAGTTTGGAAACACCATATATTTT. The encoded protein is CASSPGVIQFGNTIYF.